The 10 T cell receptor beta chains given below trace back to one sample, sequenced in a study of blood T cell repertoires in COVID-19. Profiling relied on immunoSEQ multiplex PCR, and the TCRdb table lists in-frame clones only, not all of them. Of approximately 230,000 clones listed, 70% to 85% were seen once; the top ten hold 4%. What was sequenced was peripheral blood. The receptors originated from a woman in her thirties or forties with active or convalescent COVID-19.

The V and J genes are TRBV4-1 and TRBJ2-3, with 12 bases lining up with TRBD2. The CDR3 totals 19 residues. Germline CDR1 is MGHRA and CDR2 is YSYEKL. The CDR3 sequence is CPRSQLGLAGTGGGDTQYF. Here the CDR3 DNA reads TGCCCCCGCAGCCAACTCGGACTAGCGGGGACTGGCGGCGGGGATACGCAGTATTTT.

CDR3 DNA sequence: TGCGCCAGCAGTGTCGCCGGGACAGCCACAGATACGCAGTATTTT. Encoded protein: CASSVAGTATDTQYF. The V and J genes are TRBV10-2 and TRBJ2-3; 7 nucleotides agree with TRBD1. Per the germline V gene, CDR1 is WSHSY and CDR2 is SAAADI. V gave up 4 bases and J gave up 2 bases; unmatched junction bases: 6. The CDR3 has 15 amino acids.

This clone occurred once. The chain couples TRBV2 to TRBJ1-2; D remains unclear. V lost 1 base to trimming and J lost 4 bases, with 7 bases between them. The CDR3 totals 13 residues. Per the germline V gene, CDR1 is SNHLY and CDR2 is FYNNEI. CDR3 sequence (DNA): TGTGCCAGCAGTGAAGGAGGGTCCTATGGCTACACCTTC. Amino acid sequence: CASSEGGSYGYTF.

CDR3: CASSSRLGVYEQYF. CDR3 bases: TGTGCCAGCAGTTCCCGACTAGGGGTCTACGAGCAGTACTTC. This sequence joins TRBV6-5 and TRBJ2-7; D might be TRBD2 (6 bases). Trimming shortened V by 4 bases and J by 3 bases, and 13 bases separated the two germline ends. Germline assignment: CDR1 MNHEY and CDR2 SVGAGI. This CDR3 spans 14 amino acids.

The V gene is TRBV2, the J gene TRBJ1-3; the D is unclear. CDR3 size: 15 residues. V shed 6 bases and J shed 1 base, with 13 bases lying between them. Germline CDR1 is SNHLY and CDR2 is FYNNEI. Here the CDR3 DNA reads TGTGCCAGCAGCTGGGGTAGGAGGTCTGGAAACACCATATATTTT. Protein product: CASSWGRRSGNTIYF.

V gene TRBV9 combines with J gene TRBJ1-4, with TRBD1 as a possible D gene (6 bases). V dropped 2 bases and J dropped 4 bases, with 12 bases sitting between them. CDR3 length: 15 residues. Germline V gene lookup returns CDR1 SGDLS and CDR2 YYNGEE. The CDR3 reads CASSVSPDSNEKLFF. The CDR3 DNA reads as TGTGCCAGCAGCGTTTCCCCGGACAGTAATGAAAAACTGTTTTTT.

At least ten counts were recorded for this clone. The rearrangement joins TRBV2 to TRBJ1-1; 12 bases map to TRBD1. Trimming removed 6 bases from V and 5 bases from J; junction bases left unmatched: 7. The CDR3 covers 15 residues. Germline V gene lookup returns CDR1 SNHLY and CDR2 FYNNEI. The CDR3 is CASRMGQGALTEAFF. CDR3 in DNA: TGTGCCAGCAGGATGGGACAGGGGGCGTTAACTGAAGCTTTCTTT. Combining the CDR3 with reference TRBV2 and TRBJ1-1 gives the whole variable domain EPEVTQTPSHQVTQMGQEVILRCVPISNHLYFYWYRQILGQKVEFLVSFYNNEISEKSEIFDDQFSVERPDGSNFTLKIRSTKLEDSAMYFCASRMGQGALTEAFFGQGTRLTVV.

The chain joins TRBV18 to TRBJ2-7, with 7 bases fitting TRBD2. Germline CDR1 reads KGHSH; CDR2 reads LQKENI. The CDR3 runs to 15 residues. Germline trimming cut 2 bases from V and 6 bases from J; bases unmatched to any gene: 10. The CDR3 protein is CASSPIYAGRGEQYF. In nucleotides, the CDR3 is TGTGCCAGCTCACCAATCTATGCAGGGAGGGGCGAGCAGTACTTC.

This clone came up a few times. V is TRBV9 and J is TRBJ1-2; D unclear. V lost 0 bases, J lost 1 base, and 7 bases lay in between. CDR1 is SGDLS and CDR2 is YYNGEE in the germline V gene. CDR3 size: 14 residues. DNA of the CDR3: TGTGCCAGCAGCGTAGCGACACTTAACTATGGCTACACCTTC. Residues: CASSVATLNYGYTF. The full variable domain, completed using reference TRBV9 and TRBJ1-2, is DSGVTQTPKHLITATGQRVTLRCSPRSGDLSVYWYQQSLDQGLQFLIQYYNGEERAKGNILERFSAQQFPDLHSELNLSSLELGDSALYFCASSVATLNYGYTFGSGTRLTVV.

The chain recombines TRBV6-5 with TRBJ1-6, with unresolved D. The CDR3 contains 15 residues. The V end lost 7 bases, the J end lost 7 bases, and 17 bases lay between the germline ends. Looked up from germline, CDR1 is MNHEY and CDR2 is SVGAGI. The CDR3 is CASTQESGMNSPLHF. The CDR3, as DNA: TGTGCCAGCACCCAAGAGTCGGGGATGAATTCACCCCTCCACTTT.